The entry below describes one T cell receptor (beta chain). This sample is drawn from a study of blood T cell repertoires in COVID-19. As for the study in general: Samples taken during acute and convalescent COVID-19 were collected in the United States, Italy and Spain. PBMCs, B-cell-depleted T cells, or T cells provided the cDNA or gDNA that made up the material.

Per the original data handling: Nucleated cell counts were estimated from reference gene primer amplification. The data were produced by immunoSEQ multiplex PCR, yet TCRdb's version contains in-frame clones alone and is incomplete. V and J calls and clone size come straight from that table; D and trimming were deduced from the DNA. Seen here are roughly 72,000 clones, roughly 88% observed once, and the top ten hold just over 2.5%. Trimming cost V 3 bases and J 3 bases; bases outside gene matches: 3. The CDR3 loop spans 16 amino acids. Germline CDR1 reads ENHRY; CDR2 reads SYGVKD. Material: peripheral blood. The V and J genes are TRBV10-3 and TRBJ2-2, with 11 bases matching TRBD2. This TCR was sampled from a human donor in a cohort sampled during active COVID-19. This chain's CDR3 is CAISDVLAGDTGELFF. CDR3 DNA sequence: TGTGCCATCAGTGACGTACTAGCGGGAGACACCGGGGAGCTGTTTTTT.